What follows are 26 T cell receptor beta chains derived from one specimen sequenced in a study of OX40 agonist ivuxolimab in advanced cancers. Method: immunoSEQ multiplex PCR; TCRdb's copy keeps in-frame clones and lacks some. Found here are about 81,000 clones, 88% of them singletons; the top ten hold approximately 0.43%. Here the sequenced sample was CD4+ or CD8+ T cells sorted from blood, taken in a trial of the OX40 agonist ivuxolimab. These receptor sequences come from an adult with an advanced solid tumor such as melanoma, head and neck, liver or kidney cancer.

V and J are TRBV9 and TRBJ2-3; D not certain. CDR3 length: 16 residues. Trimming cost V 0 bases and J 2 bases, with 13 bases left between them. The germline gives CDR1 SGDLS, CDR2 YYNGEE. CDR3: CASSVGLTVATDTQYF. The CDR3 bases are TGTGCCAGCAGCGTAGGTCTCACAGTAGCCACAGATACGCAGTATTTT.

This clone came up a few times. J is TRBJ2-7 and V is TRBV28; D is uncertain. V dropped 7 bases and J dropped 6 bases, with 10 bases sitting between them. This CDR3 has 11 amino acids. Germline V gene sequence: CDR1 MDHEN, CDR2 SYDVKM. CDR3 region: CASISRSEQYF. The CDR3 nucleotides read TGTGCCAGCATCTCGAGGTCCGAGCAGTACTTC.

The chain is built from TRBV6-1 and TRBJ2-7, with D perhaps being TRBD1 or TRBD2 (5 bases each). The CDR3 loop spans 13 amino acids. Trimming shortened V by 6 bases and J by 2 bases, and 11 bases separated the two germline ends. Germline V lookup: CDR1 MNHNS, CDR2 SASEGT. The chain's CDR3 is CASRTGPTYEQYF. CDR3 coding DNA: TGTGCCAGCAGAACGGGACCGACCTACGAGCAGTACTTC.

The chain combines TRBV5-1 with TRBJ1-4, with D unclear. CDR3 length: 13 amino acids. Germline lookup yields CDR1 SGHRS and CDR2 YFSETQ. Trimming shortened V by 8 bases and J by 6 bases, and 14 bases separated the two germline ends. DNA for the CDR3: TGCGCCAGTTCAATCGGTCCGGATGAAAAACTGTTTTTT. This encodes CASSIGPDEKLFF.

This rearrangement joins TRBV11-1 to TRBJ1-1; D unclear. CDR1 is SGHAT and CDR2 is FQDESV in the germline V gene (reference sequence). The V and J ends lost 0 bases and 0 bases respectively, with 8 bases between them. The CDR3 is 15 amino acids. The CDR3 nucleotides are TGTGCCAGCAGCTTAGCGAACAGAATGAACACTGAAGCTTTCTTT. As protein: CASSLANRMNTEAFF.

With respect to this clone: The sample has other DNA sequences that encode this CDR3 too. V usage is TRBV7-9 and J usage is TRBJ2-3; no firm D call. CDR3 length: 11 amino acids. V was clipped by 3 bases and J by 3 bases, with 1 base between them. Germline values: CDR1 SEHNR, CDR2 FQNEAQ (reference sequence). CDR3 sequence (DNA): TGTGCCAGCAGCTTGACAGATACGCAGTATTTT. Translation gives CASSLTDTQYF.

The V call is TRBV5-4, the J call TRBJ2-5, with no clear D. Germline values: CDR1 SGHNT, CDR2 YYREEE (reference sequence). The V and J ends lost 6 bases and 3 bases respectively, with 12 bases between them. This CDR3 is built from 13 residues. CDR3 sequence (DNA): TGTGCCAGCACCCCCGACCCCAAAGAGACCCAGTACTTC. This translates into CASTPDPKETQYF.

V and J are TRBV10-2 and TRBJ1-2; D is ambiguous. Looked up from germline, CDR1 is WSHSY and CDR2 is SAAADI. Trimming pared 5 bases from V and 8 bases from J, leaving 18 bases between. The CDR3 sequence is 14 residues long. The CDR3 bases are TGCGCCAGCAGTAGGGTCTATGAAGGCGTAGGCTACACCTTC. Translating gives CASSRVYEGVGYTF.

The chain uses TRBV5-1 and TRBJ2-1; TRBD1 matches 7 bases. Germline values: CDR1 SGHRS, CDR2 YFSETQ. The CDR3 loop spans 14 amino acids. Germline trimming cut 4 bases from V and 5 bases from J; bases unmatched to any gene: 6. The DNA for the CDR3 is TGCGCCAGCAGCCCGGGGACAGCCAACAATGAGCAGTTCTTC. Translation gives CASSPGTANNEQFF.

The rearrangement joins TRBV19 to TRBJ1-2; maybe TRBD1 (6 bases). Between the trimmed V and J ends, which lost 2 bases and 4 bases, there was a span of 14 bases. Germline lookup yields CDR1 LNHDA and CDR2 SQIVND (reference sequence). There are 15 residues in the CDR3. As DNA, the CDR3 is TGTGCCAGTAGTATAAGACAGGAGATACCCTATGGCTACACCTTC. Amino acid sequence: CASSIRQEIPYGYTF.

This clone was recorded once. The CDR3 region has the DNA TGTGCCAGCAGCTTAGTTCTTAGCGGGGAGCTGTTTTTT. Residues: CASSLVLSGELFF. V gene TRBV11-3 combines with J gene TRBJ2-2; D call uncertain. Germline assignment: CDR1 SGHNT and CDR2 YENEEA. The ends were cut back, 1 base at V and 7 bases at J, with 7 bases in the middle. There are 13 residues in the CDR3.

V usage is TRBV5-1 and J usage is TRBJ1-5; D not certain. The CDR3 length is 15 residues. Trimming pared 4 bases from V and 1 base from J, leaving 12 bases between. The germline V gene has CDR1 SGHRS and CDR2 YFSETQ. The CDR3 region is CASSPQPVSNQPQHF. CDR3 DNA sequence: TGCGCCAGCAGCCCCCAACCTGTAAGCAATCAGCCCCAGCATTTT.

The CDR3 DNA reads as TGTGCCAGTAGTATATTTGAGGGAGGGAATTCACCCCTCCACTTT. Amino acids: CASSIFEGGNSPLHF. The V gene is TRBV19, the J gene TRBJ1-6; D not resolved. CDR3 length: 15 amino acids. The V gene's germline CDR1 is LNHDA and CDR2 SQIVND (reference sequence). V was pared by 2 bases and J by 7 bases, with 12 bases between.

V is TRBV9 and J is TRBJ2-5; D is unresolved. Looked up from germline, CDR1 is SGDLS and CDR2 is YYNGEE. The CDR3 is 13 amino acids. Trimming stripped 0 bases from V and 1 base from J, with 4 bases between. The CDR3 DNA reads as TGTGCCAGCAGCGTAGGGGTCCAAGAGACCCAGTACTTC. Translated: CASSVGVQETQYF.

CDR3 loop: CASSEQTGAWNEQFF. The DNA of the CDR3 is TGTGCCAGCAGTGAACAAACAGGGGCCTGGAATGAGCAGTTCTTC. V usage is TRBV2 and J usage is TRBJ2-1, with 7 positions matching TRBD1. The germline V gene encodes CDR1 SNHLY and CDR2 FYNNEI. There are 15 residues in the CDR3. The V and J ends lost 2 bases and 7 bases, in that order; junction bases with no gene match: 8.

In nucleotides, the CDR3 is TGTGCCAGCGTGGACAGCCCTAACTATGGCTACACCTTC. Encoded protein: CASVDSPNYGYTF. The rearrangement links TRBV6-5 to TRBJ1-2; possibly TRBD1 for D (6 bases). The CDR3 runs 13 residues. Trimming took off 8 bases at V and 0 bases at J, with 10 bases between the two ends. From germline, CDR1 is MNHEY and CDR2 SVGAGI.

V and J are TRBV5-1 and TRBJ2-4, with 11 bases fitting TRBD2. Unmatched junction bases numbered 18, after V lost 4 bases and J lost 3 bases. This CDR3 spans 20 amino acids. Germline CDR1 and CDR2: SGHRS and YFSETQ. In DNA form, the CDR3 reads TGCGCCAGCAGCCCACACCGTACTAGCGGGGGCTACCAGGGCAAAAACATTCAGTACTTC. It is translated as CASSPHRTSGGYQGKNIQYF.

The chain carries TRBV7-3 and TRBJ2-6; 12 bases are a match to TRBD1. Germline-derived CDR1 and CDR2 are SGHTA and FQGTGA. The CDR3 runs to 20 residues. V gave up 3 bases and J gave up 4 bases; unmatched junction bases: 13. The CDR3 region is CASSFQIPGQGARGANVLTF. The CDR3 DNA reads TGTGCCAGCAGCTTCCAGATACCGGGACAGGGGGCGCGAGGGGCCAACGTCCTGACTTTC. The complete variable domain, with remaining parts taken from reference TRBV7-3 and TRBJ2-6, reads GAGVSQTPSNKVTEKGKYVELRCDPISGHTALYWYRQSLGQGPEFLIYFQGTGAADDSGLPNDRFFAVRPEGSVSTLKIQRTERGDSAVYLCASSFQIPGQGARGANVLTFGAGSRLTVL.

V usage is TRBV10-3 and J usage is TRBJ1-5; a possible D gene is TRBD1 (5 bases). CDR1 and CDR2 from the germline V gene are ENHRY and SYGVKD. The V end was cut by 3 bases, the J end by 4 bases, with 10 bases between. This CDR3 is built from 14 residues. CDR3 protein: CAISDYGGNQPQHF. CDR3 sequence (DNA): TGTGCCATCAGTGATTACGGGGGAAATCAGCCCCAGCATTTT.

The V call is TRBV28, the J call TRBJ2-7; D is unresolved. CDR3 length: 11 residues. The V gene's germline CDR1 is MDHEN and CDR2 SYDVKM. Trimming pared 7 bases from V and 3 bases from J, leaving 7 bases between. Written as DNA, the CDR3 is TGTGCCAGCATGGGCTTCTACGAGCAGTACTTC. It codes for CASMGFYEQYF.

This clone was seen only once. The V call is TRBV4-2, the J call TRBJ2-2, with 13 bases that match TRBD2. This CDR3 has 16 residues. V lost 3 bases, J lost 6 bases, and 4 bases stayed unmatched. Germline CDR1 LGHNA, CDR2 YNFKEQ. This chain's CDR3 is CASSHRLAGGSGELFF. As DNA, the CDR3 is TGTGCCAGCAGCCACCGACTAGCGGGGGGTTCCGGGGAGCTGTTTTTT.

The J gene is TRBJ2-2, the V gene TRBV15; D is undetermined. Germline-derived CDR1 and CDR2 are LNHNV and YYDKDF (reference sequence). V dropped 0 bases and J dropped 0 bases, with 5 bases sitting between them. The length of the CDR3 is 15 residues. CDR3 sequence: CATSRDGPNTGELFF. The CDR3 DNA reads as TGTGCCACCAGCAGAGATGGGCCGAACACCGGGGAGCTGTTTTTT.

This clone was counted once. The rearrangement uses TRBV6-5 and TRBJ2-2; 9 nucleotides match TRBD2. This CDR3 region has 15 residues. The germline V gene has CDR1 MNHEY and CDR2 SVGAGI. The V gene end was trimmed by 6 bases and the J gene end by 1 base; junction bases not matched to a gene: 3. CDR3: CASRTLAGNTGELFF. The CDR3 nucleotides are TGTGCCAGCAGAACACTAGCGGGGAACACCGGGGAGCTGTTTTTT.

This clone was seen more than once but under ten times. The rearrangement uses TRBV5-6 and TRBJ2-7, with D possibly being TRBD2 (6 bases). Germline V lookup: CDR1 SGHDT, CDR2 YYEEEE. The CDR3 has 13 amino acids. Trimming stripped 3 bases from V and 5 bases from J, with 12 bases between. The DNA of the CDR3 is TGTGCCAGCAGCTCCCTCCGGGAGCACGAGCAGTACTTC. Translated: CASSSLREHEQYF.

The chain recombines TRBV7-2 with TRBJ1-5; 8 bases are shared with TRBD1. Per germline, CDR1 SGHTA and CDR2 FQGNSA. The junction had 6 bases not matched to a gene; V was cut back by 3 bases and J by 5 bases. The CDR3 runs to 15 residues. CDR3 sequence reads: CASSFGQGTDQPQHF. DNA of the CDR3: TGTGCCAGCAGCTTCGGACAGGGTACGGATCAGCCCCAGCATTTT.

The chain carries TRBV5-1 and TRBJ1-2; TRBD1 aligns across 10 bases. CDR1 SGHRS and CDR2 YFSETQ come from the germline V gene. The trim removed 3 bases at V and 7 bases at J, leaving 6 bases unmatched. The CDR3 has 14 residues. CDR3 amino acids: CASSWGTGAGGYTF. The CDR3, as DNA: TGCGCCAGCAGCTGGGGGACAGGGGCCGGTGGCTACACCTTC.